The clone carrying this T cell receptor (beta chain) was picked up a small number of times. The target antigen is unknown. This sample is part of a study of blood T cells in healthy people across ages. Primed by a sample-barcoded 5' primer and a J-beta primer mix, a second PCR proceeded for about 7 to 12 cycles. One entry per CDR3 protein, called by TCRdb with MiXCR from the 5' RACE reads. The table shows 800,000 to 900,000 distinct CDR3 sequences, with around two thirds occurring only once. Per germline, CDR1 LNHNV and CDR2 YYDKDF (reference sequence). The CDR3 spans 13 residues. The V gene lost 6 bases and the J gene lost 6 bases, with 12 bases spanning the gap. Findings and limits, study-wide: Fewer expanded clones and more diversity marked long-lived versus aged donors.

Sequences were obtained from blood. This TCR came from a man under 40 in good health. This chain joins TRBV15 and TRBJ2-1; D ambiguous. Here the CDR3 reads CATSGTWGNEQFF. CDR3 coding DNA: TGTGCCACCAGTGGAACGTGGGGCAATGAGCAGTTCTTC.